One sample yielded the 13 T cell receptor beta chains listed below, sequenced in a study of a mutant IDH1 vaccine in newly diagnosed glioma. Assay: immunoSEQ multiplex PCR; the TCRdb copy retains only in-frame clones and omits some. This sample yields roughly 74,000 clones, of which more than 70% are seen a single time; roughly 0.78% belongs to the top ten. The sample's time point: week 23, last vaccination. Doses of 300 ug of mutant IDH1 20-mer peptide were given with topical imiquimod. What these receptors recognize is not known. Sample: PBMCs, taken from a glioma patient whose treatment included an IDH1 peptide vaccine. Receptors were obtained from a woman aged 45-60 years with glioma.

The rearrangement links TRBV30 to TRBJ2-3; D is possibly TRBD2 (7 bases). V gave up 2 bases and J gave up 2 bases, with 14 bases separating them. Germline V gives CDR1 GTSNPN, CDR2 SVGIG (reference sequence). The CDR3 runs 15 residues. CDR3 bases: TGTGCCTGGAGTAAAGGGGGAGGGCCCACAGATACGCAGTATTTT. Protein: CAWSKGGGPTDTQYF.

This clone has only one observation. This chain connects TRBV5-1 to TRBJ1-1; D is undetermined. V was trimmed by 0 bases and J by 0 bases, leaving 6 bases between them. Looked up from germline, CDR1 is SGHRS and CDR2 is YFSETQ. The CDR3 length is 14 residues. The CDR3 DNA is TGCGCCAGCAGCTTGGGGCTCATGAACACTGAAGCTTTCTTT. This encodes CASSLGLMNTEAFF.

The gene calls are TRBV19 and TRBJ2-7; TRBD2 is a possible D gene (6 bases). Deletions cut 5 bases from V and 7 bases from J, with 18 bases between. This CDR3 is built from 14 residues. Germline CDR1 and CDR2: LNHDA and SQIVND (reference sequence). CDR3 in DNA: TGTGCCAGTAGTGGGGGAGCGGGTCGTCGGGAGCAGTACTTC. It is translated as CASSGGAGRREQYF.

The chain is built from TRBV2 and TRBJ1-1; D remains unclear. The CDR3 is 17 residues long. Per the germline V gene, CDR1 is SNHLY and CDR2 is FYNNEI. V lost 2 bases and J 0 bases, leaving 16 bases between the germline ends. CDR3 sequence (DNA): TGTGCCAGCAGTGAAATGCCGGCAGGAGATATGAACACTGAAGCTTTCTTT. It translates to CASSEMPAGDMNTEAFF.

This chain uses TRBV6-5 with TRBJ2-1, with 11 bases lining up with TRBD1. V shed 5 bases, J shed 4 bases, and the junction held 4 bases outside the gene matches. The CDR3 sequence is 15 residues long. Germline CDR1 and CDR2: MNHEY and SVGAGI. The chain's CDR3 is CASSTRDRGYNEQFF. DNA for the CDR3: TGTGCCAGCAGTACCCGGGACAGGGGGTACAATGAGCAGTTCTTC.

The chain couples TRBV4-1 to TRBJ2-7; 7 bases line up with TRBD2. The CDR3 is 16 amino acids. J was trimmed by 6 bases and V by 0 bases; bases with no gene match: 11. Germline CDR1 MGHRA, CDR2 YSYEKL. CDR3 in amino acids: CASSQDAPAGVFEQYF. CDR3 DNA sequence: TGCGCCAGCAGCCAAGATGCCCCCGCGGGAGTTTTCGAGCAGTACTTC.

Only one count was recorded for this clone. The V and J genes are TRBV5-4 and TRBJ2-3; no clear D gene. The V end lost 3 bases, the J end lost 4 bases, and 12 bases lay between the germline ends. From germline, CDR1 is SGHNT and CDR2 YYREEE (reference sequence). This CDR3 region has 14 residues. CDR3: CASSSTWAADTQYF. The CDR3 nucleotides read TGTGCCAGCAGCTCCACCTGGGCGGCAGATACGCAGTATTTT.

This chain joins TRBV4-1 and TRBJ2-1; TRBD2 matches 13 bases. The CDR3 runs 18 residues. The V segment lost 6 bases and the J segment 4 bases; nucleotides outside the gene matches: 12. Germline V gene lookup returns CDR1 MGHRA and CDR2 YSYEKL. CDR3 region: CASRGTGTSGKKYNEQFF. The CDR3 DNA reads as TGCGCCAGCAGGGGAACCGGGACTAGCGGGAAAAAATACAATGAGCAGTTCTTC.

This rearrangement joins TRBV5-4 to TRBJ2-1, with TRBD1 matching 11 bases. The ends lost 1 base at V and 8 bases at J; junction bases unmatched: 5. CDR3 length equals 15 residues. CDR1 SGHNT and CDR2 YYREEE come from the germline V gene (reference sequence). This CDR3 is CASSLWTGGRDEQFF. CDR3 DNA: TGTGCCAGCAGCTTGTGGACAGGGGGCAGGGATGAGCAGTTCTTC.

V gene TRBV30 combines with J gene TRBJ2-5; D may be TRBD2 (6 bases). The CDR3 extends over 13 amino acids. V was trimmed by 2 bases and J by 5 bases, leaving 12 bases between them. Germline V gene lookup returns CDR1 GTSNPN and CDR2 SVGIG (reference sequence). The CDR3 coding sequence is TGTGCCTGGAGTTGGGCGGGAACCGAGACCCAGTACTTC. It specifies CAWSWAGTETQYF.

This rearrangement joins TRBV27 to TRBJ2-1, with 12 bases that match TRBD2. The germline gives CDR1 MNHEY, CDR2 SMNVEV (reference sequence). V trimming: 6 bases; J trimming: 0 bases; junction bases outside the gene matches: 21. This CDR3 is 22 amino acids long. The CDR3 nucleotides are TGTGCCAGCAGAGGGCGGCCGGCGCACCCGGGACTAGCGGGTTACTCCTACAATGAGCAGTTCTTC. Its protein is CASRGRPAHPGLAGYSYNEQFF.

This clone came up once. The chain has TRBV5-6 and TRBJ2-7; 10 nucleotides match TRBD2. The germline V gene has CDR1 SGHDT and CDR2 YYEEEE. Trimming cost V 2 bases and J 3 bases; bases outside gene matches: 2. The CDR3 is 14 residues long. This CDR3 is CASSLAGGFYEQYF. The CDR3 DNA sequence: TGTGCCAGCAGCTTAGCGGGAGGGTTCTACGAGCAGTACTTC.

The gene calls are TRBV7-9 and TRBJ1-4; 8 bases align to TRBD1. The junction had 6 bases not matched to a gene; V was cut back by 5 bases and J by 4 bases. This CDR3 has 15 residues. Germline V gene sequence: CDR1 SEHNR, CDR2 FQNEAQ (reference sequence). The chain's CDR3 is CASSTGQGDNEKLFF. As DNA, the CDR3 is TGTGCCAGCAGCACCGGACAGGGTGATAATGAAAAACTGTTTTTT.